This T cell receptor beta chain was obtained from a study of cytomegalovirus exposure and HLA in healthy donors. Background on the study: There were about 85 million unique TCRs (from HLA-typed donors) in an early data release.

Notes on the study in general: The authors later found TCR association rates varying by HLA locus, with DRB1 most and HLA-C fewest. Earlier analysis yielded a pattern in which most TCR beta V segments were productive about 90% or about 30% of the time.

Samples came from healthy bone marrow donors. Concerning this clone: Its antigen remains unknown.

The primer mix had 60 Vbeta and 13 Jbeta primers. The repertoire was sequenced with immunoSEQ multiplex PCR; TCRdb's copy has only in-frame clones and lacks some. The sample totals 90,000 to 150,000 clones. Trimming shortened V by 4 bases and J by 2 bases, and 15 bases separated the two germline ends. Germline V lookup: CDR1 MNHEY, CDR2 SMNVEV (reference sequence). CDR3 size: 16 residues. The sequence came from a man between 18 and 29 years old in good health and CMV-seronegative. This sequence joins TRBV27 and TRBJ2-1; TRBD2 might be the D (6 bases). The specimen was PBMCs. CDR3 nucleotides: TGTGCCAGCAGTTACCCCGCAGGGAGGACCTACAATGAGCAGTTCTTC. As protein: CASSYPAGRTYNEQFF.